The rows below give T cell receptor beta chains drawn from one sample of a study of T-cell memory formation after mild COVID-19. MiXCR was run by TCRdb on the 5' RACE reads, yielding one entry per CDR3 protein. In the table there are fewer than 350,000 distinct CDR3 sequences, about 15% of which are singletons. The sequenced sample was PBMCs or a T cell subset sorted from them (not recorded which). The receptors were gathered from a man between 18 and 35 years old who had mild COVID-19 (a few samples of this study predate the infection). Cell type and time point are not known. The CDR3 runs from the conserved cysteine through the conserved F or W. A D gene is named only where the DNA matches it firmly. The size entry is marked missing in some rows and otherwise reads once, few, many or a size class.

J | size | V | D | DNA | CDR3
TRBJ1-2 | - | TRBV4-1 | - | TGCGCCAGCAGCCAAGGGACGTCTGTCTATGGCTACACCTTC | CASSQGTSVYGYTF
TRBJ2-1 | few | TRBV24-1 | TRBD1 | TGTGCCACCAGTGACACCCGGGACAGGGGGCTAACTGACTACAATGAGCAGTTCTTC | CATSDTRDRGLTDYNEQFF
TRBJ1-1 | few | TRBV12-5 | - | TGTGCTAGTGGTTTGGGCAGTAACACTGAAGCTTTCTTT | CASGLGSNTEAFF
TRBJ2-3 | few | TRBV15 | - | TGTGCCACCAGCGGGGGGATGGGAGATACGCAGTATTTT | CATSGGMGDTQYF
TRBJ2-5 | few | TRBV7-8 | - | TGTGCCAGCAGCCCGGTCGAGGGGGACCAAGAGACCCAGTACTTC | CASSPVEGDQETQYF
TRBJ2-7 | few | TRBV6-1 | TRBD1 | TGTGCCAGCAGCGTATTAGGGACAGAGGTCTACGAGCAGTACTTC | CASSVLGTEVYEQYF
TRBJ2-2 | - | TRBV10-3 | - | TGTGCCATCAGTCGATTAAAGGAGACCAACACCGGGGAGCTGTTTTTT | CAISRLKETNTGELFF
TRBJ1-1 | - | TRBV20-1 | - | TGCAGTGCCGGAGCGGAGTGGAACACTGAAGCTTTCTTT | CSAGAEWNTEAFF
TRBJ1-4 | few | TRBV10-3 | TRBD1 | TGTGCCATCAGTGAGAGTGGGACAGCAACTAATGAAAAACTGTTTTTT | CAISESGTATNEKLFF
TRBJ2-5 | many | TRBV7-2 | - | TGTGCCAGCACCACTTTTAGGGCGGGCGAGACCCAGTACTTC | CASTTFRAGETQYF
TRBJ2-1 | few | TRBV11-1 | - | TGTGCCAGCAGCTTAGCTGCAGGGACAAGCTACAATGAGCAGTTCTTC | CASSLAAGTSYNEQFF
TRBJ2-1 | - | TRBV6-5 | - | TGTGCCAGCAGCAAGTCGGATAACTCCTACAATGAGCAGTTCTTC | CASSKSDNSYNEQFF
TRBJ2-7 | few | TRBV7-2 | TRBD2 | TGTGCCAGCAGCGACGGAGGGACTAGCGGGGGGAGGGAGCAGTACTTC | CASSDGGTSGGREQYF
TRBJ2-5 | - | TRBV4-1 | - | TGCGCCAGCAGCCTAGGAAGCCCTGGGGGCCAAGAGACCCAGTACTTC | CASSLGSPGGQETQYF
TRBJ2-5 | few | TRBV5-1 | - | TGCGCCAGCAGCTTAGGAGGCGATCAAGAGACCCAGTACTTC | CASSLGGDQETQYF
TRBJ2-1 | many | TRBV5-1 | TRBD2 | TGCGCCAGCAGCCCGGGGGGGACTAGCCGTGGGCAGTTCTTC | CASSPGGTSRGQFF
TRBJ2-5 | few | TRBV7-2 | TRBD1 | TGTGCCAGCAGCTTTGGTGGGACAGGGACCGAAGAGACCCAGTACTTC | CASSFGGTGTEETQYF
TRBJ2-4 | - | TRBV18 | - | TGTGCCAGCTCACCATCCGGGGCAGGGCTAAAAAACATTCAGTACTTC | CASSPSGAGLKNIQYF
TRBJ2-2 | - | TRBV4-2 | - | TGTGCCAGCAGCCAAGTCCTGAGGGGCGGGGAGCTGTTTTTT | CASSQVLRGGELFF
TRBJ1-1 | few | TRBV12-3/TRBV12-4 | - | TGTGCCAGCACTATTGGGGGGGTGAACACTGAAGCTTTCTTT | CASTIGGVNTEAFF
TRBJ2-3 | - | TRBV7-2 | TRBD2 | TGTGCCAGCAGCCCCGGGCGGGGGGGCCGAAATACGCAGTATTTT | CASSPGRGGRNTQYF
TRBJ2-1 | - | TRBV18 | TRBD2 | TGTGCCAGCTCACCCGGGTTGATAATGCGGGGCCCCGGGGGGTCCTACAATGAGCAGTTCTTC | CASSPGLIMRGPGGSYNEQFF
TRBJ2-7 | few | TRBV30 | - | TGTGCCTGGAGTGTGACACAGGGCGGTTCCCCCTACGAGCAGTACTTC | CAWSVTQGGSPYEQYF
TRBJ2-3 | - | TRBV6-1 | TRBD2 | TGTGCCAGCAGTGAACTAGCGGGAGGTACGCAGTATTTT | CASSELAGGTQYF
TRBJ2-5 | few | TRBV12-3/TRBV12-4 | TRBD1 | TGTGCCAGCAGTCCAGGGGGCCTAATGGGGGAGACCCAGTACTTC | CASSPGGLMGETQYF
TRBJ2-5 | - | TRBV7-6 | - | TGTGCCAGCAGCTTAGAGTTGGGCATGGCAGGGGGGTCGGAGACCCAGTACTTC | CASSLELGMAGGSETQYF
TRBJ2-3 | - | TRBV20-1 | TRBD2 | TGCAGTGCATACCGGACTAGCGGAAGCACAGATACGCAGTATTTT | CSAYRTSGSTDTQYF
TRBJ2-5 | few | TRBV4-3 | - | TGCGCCAGCAGCCAAGAGGGGACCCGAGAGACCCAGTACTTC | CASSQEGTRETQYF